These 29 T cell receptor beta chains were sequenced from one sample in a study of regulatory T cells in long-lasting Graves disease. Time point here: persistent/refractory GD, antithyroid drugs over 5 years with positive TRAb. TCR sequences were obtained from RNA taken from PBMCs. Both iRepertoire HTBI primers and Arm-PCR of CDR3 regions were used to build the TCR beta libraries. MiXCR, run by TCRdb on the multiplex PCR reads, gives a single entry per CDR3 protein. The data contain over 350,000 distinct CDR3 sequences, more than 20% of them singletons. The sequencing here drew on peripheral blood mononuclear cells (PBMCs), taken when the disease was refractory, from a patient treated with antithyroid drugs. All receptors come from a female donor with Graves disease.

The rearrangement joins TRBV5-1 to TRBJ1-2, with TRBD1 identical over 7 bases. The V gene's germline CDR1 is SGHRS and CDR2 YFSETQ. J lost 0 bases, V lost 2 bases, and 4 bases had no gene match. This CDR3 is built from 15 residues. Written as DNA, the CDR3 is TGCGCCAGCAGCTTAACAGGGGAACCTAACTATGGCTACACCTTC. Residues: CASSLTGEPNYGYTF. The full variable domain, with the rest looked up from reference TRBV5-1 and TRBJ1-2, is KAGVTQTPRYLIKTRGQQVTLSCSPISGHRSVSWYQQTPGQGLQFLFEYFSETQRNKGNFPGRFSGRQFSNSRSEMNVSTLELGDSALYLCASSLTGEPNYGYTFGSGTRLTVV.

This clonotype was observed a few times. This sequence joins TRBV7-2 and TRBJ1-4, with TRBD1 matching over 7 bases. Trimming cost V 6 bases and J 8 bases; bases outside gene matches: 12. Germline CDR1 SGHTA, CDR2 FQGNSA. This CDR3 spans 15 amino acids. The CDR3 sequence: CASRQRGGVSEKLFF. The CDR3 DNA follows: TGTGCCAGCAGGCAACGAGGGGGCGTTTCGGAAAAACTGTTTTTT.

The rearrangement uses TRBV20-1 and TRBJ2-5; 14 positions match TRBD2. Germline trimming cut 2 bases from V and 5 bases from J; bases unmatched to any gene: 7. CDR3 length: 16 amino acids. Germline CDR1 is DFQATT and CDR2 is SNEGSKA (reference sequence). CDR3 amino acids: CSARSGTSGRGETQYF. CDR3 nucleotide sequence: TGCAGTGCTAGATCCGGGACTAGCGGGAGAGGTGAGACCCAGTACTTC.

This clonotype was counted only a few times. Here the CDR3 DNA reads TGTGCCAGTAGTAAGCAGAGCCTCTCCTACGAGCAGTACTTC. Its protein product is CASSKQSLSYEQYF. The rearrangement uses TRBV19 and TRBJ2-7; D unresolved. V was trimmed by 4 bases and J by 0 bases, leaving 10 bases between them. Germline assignment: CDR1 LNHDA and CDR2 SQIVND (reference sequence). CDR3 length equals 14 residues.

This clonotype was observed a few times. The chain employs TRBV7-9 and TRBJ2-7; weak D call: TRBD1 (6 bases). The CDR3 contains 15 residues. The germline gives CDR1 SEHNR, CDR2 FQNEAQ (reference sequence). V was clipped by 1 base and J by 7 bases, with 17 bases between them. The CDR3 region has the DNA TGTGCCAGCAGCTTAGAAGGGGATACAGGGAGTGAGCAGTACTTC. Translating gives CASSLEGDTGSEQYF.

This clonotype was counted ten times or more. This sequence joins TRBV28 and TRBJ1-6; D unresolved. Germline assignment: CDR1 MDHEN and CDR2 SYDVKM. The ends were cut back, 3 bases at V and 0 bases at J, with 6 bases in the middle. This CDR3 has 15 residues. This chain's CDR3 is CASSLPSSYNSPLHF. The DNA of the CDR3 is TGTGCCAGCAGTTTGCCGAGCTCCTATAATTCACCCCTCCACTTT.

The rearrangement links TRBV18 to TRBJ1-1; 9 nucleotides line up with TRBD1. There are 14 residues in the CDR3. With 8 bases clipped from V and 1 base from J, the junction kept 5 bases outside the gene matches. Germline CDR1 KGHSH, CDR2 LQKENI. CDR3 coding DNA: TGTGCCAGCGGACAGGACAGGGGGAACACTGAAGCTTTCTTT. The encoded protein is CASGQDRGNTEAFF.

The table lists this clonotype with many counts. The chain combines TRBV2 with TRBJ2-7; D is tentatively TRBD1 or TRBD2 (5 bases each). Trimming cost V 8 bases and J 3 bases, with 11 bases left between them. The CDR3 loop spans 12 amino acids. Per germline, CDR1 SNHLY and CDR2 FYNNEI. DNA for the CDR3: TGTGCCAGCCGGGACGGGCACTACGAGCAGTACTTC. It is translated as CASRDGHYEQYF.

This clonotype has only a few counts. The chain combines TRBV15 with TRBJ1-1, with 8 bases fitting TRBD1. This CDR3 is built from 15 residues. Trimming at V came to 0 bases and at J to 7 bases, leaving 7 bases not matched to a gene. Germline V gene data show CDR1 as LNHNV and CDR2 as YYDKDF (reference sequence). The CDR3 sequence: CATSRDRPGTGEAFF. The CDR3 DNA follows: TGTGCCACCAGCAGAGATCGTCCCGGGACAGGTGAAGCTTTCTTT.

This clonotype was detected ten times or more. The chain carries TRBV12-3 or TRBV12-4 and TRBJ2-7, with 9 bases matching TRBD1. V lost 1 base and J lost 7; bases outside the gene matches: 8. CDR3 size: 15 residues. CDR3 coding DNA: TGTGCCAGCAGTTTAGGATACAGGGGGCTCGAAGAGCAGTACTTC. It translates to CASSLGYRGLEEQYF.

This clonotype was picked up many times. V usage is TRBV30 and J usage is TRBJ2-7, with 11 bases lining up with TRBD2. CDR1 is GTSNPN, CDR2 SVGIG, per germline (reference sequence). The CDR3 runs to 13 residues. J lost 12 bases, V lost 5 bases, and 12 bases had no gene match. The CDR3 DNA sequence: TGTGCCTGGGGCGCCGTTAGCGGGAGGGCGACGTACTTC. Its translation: CAWGAVSGRATYF.

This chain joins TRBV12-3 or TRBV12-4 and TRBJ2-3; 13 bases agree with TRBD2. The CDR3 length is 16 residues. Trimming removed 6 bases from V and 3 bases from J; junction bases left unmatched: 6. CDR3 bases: TGTGCCAGCAGAGACCGACTAGCGGGAGGTACAGATACGCAGTATTTT. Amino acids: CASRDRLAGGTDTQYF.

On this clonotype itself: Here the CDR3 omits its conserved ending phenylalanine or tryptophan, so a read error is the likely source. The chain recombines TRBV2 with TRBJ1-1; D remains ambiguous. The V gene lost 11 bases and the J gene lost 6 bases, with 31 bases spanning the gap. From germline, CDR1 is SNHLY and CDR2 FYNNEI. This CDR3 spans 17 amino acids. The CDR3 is CAGHATSAGGPNAEAFL. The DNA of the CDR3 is TGTGCCGGCCATGCGACCAGTGCGGGCGGGCCTAACGCTGAAGCTTTCTTA.

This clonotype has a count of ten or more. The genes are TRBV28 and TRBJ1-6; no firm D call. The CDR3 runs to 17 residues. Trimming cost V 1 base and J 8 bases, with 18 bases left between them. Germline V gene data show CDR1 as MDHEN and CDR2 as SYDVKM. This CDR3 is CASSLSDIQAIYSPLHF. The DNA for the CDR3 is TGTGCCAGCAGTTTATCTGACATCCAAGCGATTTATTCACCCCTCCACTTT.

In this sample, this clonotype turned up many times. CDR3 nucleotides: TGCAGTGCTAACAGGGCCGGGAACACTGAAGCTTTCTTT. It translates to CSANRAGNTEAFF. The chain employs TRBV20-1 and TRBJ1-1; TRBD1 might be the D (6 bases). The CDR3 length is 13 residues. The V end lost 4 bases, the J end lost 1 base, and 10 bases lay between the germline ends. The germline V gene has CDR1 DFQATT and CDR2 SNEGSKA (reference sequence).

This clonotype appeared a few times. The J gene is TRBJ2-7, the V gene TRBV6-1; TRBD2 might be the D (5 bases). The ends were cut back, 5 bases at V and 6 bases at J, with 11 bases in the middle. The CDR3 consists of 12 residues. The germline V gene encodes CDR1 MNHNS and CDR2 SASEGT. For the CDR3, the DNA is TGTGCCAGCAGTAACGAGGGCGTCGAGCAGTACTTC. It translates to CASSNEGVEQYF.

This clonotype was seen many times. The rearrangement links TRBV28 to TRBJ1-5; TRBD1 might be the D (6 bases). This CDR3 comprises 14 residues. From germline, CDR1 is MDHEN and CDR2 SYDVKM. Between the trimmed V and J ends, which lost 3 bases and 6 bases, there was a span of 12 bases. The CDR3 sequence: CASSFGGLSQPQHF. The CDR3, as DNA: TGTGCCAGCAGTTTCGGGGGCTTGAGTCAGCCCCAGCATTTT.

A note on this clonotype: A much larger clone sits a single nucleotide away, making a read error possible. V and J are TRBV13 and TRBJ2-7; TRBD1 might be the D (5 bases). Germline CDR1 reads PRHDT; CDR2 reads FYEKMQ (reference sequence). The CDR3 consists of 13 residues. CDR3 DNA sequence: TGTGTCAGCAGCTCAGGACACTCATACGAGCAGTACTTC. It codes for CVSSSGHSYEQYF.

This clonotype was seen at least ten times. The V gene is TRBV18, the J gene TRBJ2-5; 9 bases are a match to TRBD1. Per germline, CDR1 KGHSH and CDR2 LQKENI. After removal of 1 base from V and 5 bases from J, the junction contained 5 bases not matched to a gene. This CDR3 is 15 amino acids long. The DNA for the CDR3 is TGTGCCAGCTCACCACTACAGGGGGCGAGGGAGACCCAGTACTTC. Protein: CASSPLQGARETQYF.

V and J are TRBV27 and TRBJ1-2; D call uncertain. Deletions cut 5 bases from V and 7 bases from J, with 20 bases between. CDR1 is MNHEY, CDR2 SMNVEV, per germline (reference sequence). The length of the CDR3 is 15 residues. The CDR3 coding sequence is TGTGCCAGCAGTCCACTCGGACGGGCGGCGTCTGGCTACACCTTC. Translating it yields CASSPLGRAASGYTF.

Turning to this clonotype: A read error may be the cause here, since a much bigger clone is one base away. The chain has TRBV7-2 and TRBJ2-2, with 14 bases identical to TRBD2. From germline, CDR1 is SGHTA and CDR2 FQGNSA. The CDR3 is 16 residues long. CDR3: CASTWGLAGATWELFF. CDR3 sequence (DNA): TGTGCCAGCACCTGGGGACTAGCGGGAGCCACCTGGGAGCTGTTTTTT.

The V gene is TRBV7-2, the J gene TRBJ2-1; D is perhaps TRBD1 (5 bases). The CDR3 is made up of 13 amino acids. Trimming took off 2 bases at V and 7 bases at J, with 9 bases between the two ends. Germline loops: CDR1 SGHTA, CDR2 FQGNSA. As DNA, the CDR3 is TGTGCCAGCAGCTTACCCCCAGGGAATGAGCAGTTCTTC. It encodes CASSLPPGNEQFF.

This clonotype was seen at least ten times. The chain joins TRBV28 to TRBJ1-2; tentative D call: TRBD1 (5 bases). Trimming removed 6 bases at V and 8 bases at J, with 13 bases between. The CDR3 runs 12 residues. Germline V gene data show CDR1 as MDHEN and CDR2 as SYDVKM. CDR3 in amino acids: CASRSGTWGYTF. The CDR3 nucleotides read TGTGCCAGCAGGTCCGGGACCTGGGGCTACACCTTC.

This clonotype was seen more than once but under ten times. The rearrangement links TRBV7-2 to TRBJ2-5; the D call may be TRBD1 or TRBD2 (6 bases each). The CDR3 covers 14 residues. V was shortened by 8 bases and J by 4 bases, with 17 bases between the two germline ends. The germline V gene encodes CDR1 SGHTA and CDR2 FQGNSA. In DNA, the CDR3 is TGTGCCAGCGCCGAGGGGGAGGTCCGAGAGACCCAGTACTTC. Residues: CASAEGEVRETQYF.

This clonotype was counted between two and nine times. CDR3 nucleotide sequence: TGTGCCAGCAGCTTAAATGGGCAGGGGCACTATGGCTACACCTTC. Translation gives CASSLNGQGHYGYTF. This chain connects TRBV7-3 to TRBJ1-2; D is possibly TRBD1 (6 bases). This CDR3 has 15 amino acids. The germline gives CDR1 SGHTA, CDR2 FQGTGA. The ends were cut back, 1 base at V and 3 bases at J, with 12 bases in the middle.

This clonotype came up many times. The CDR3 bases are TGTGCCAGCAGGAGCCCGGGACTAGCCTACGAGCAGTACTTC. This codes for CASRSPGLAYEQYF. The chain uses TRBV6-1 and TRBJ2-7; 8 positions match TRBD2. The CDR3 is 14 residues long. V lost 6 bases to trimming and J lost 2 bases; unmatched junction nucleotides: 6. CDR1 is MNHNS, CDR2 SASEGT, per germline.

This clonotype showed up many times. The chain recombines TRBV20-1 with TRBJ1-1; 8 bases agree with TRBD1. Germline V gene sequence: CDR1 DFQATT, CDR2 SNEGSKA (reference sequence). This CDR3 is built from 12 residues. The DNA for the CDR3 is TGCAGACTCAGGGGGCGGGGGGCTGAAGCTTTCTTT. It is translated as CRLRGRGAEAFF.

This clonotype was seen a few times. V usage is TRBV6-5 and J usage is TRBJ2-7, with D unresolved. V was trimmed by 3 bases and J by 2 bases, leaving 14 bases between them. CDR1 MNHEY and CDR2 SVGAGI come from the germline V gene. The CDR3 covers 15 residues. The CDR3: CASSYEEPVPYEQYF. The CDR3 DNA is TGTGCCAGCAGTTATGAGGAGCCAGTGCCCTACGAGCAGTACTTC.

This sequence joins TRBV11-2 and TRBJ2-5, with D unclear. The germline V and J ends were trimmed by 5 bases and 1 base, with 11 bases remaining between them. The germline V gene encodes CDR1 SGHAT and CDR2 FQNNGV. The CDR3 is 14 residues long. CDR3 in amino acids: CASSQIWGQETQYF. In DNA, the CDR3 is TGTGCCAGCAGCCAGATCTGGGGCCAAGAGACCCAGTACTTC. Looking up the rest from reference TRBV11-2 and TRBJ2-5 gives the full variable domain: EAGVAQSPRYKIIEKRQSVAFWCNPISGHATLYWYQQILGQGPKLLIQFQNNGVVDDSQLPKDRFSAERLKGVDSTLKIQPAKLEDSAVYLCASSQIWGQETQYFGPGTRLLVL.